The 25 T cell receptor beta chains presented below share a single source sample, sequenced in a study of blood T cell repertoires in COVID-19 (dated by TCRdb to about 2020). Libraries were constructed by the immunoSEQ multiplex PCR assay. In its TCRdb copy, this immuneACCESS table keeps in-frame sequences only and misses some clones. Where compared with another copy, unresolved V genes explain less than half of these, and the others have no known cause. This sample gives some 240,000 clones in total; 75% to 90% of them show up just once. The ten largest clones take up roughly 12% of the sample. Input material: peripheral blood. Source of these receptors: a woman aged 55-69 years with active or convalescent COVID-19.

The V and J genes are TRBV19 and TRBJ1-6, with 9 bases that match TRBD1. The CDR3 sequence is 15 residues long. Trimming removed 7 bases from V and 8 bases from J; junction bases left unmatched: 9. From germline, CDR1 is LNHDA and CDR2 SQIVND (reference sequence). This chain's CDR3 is CASTDTGGFYSPLHF. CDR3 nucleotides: TGTGCCAGTACTGATACAGGGGGCTTTTATTCACCCCTCCACTTT.

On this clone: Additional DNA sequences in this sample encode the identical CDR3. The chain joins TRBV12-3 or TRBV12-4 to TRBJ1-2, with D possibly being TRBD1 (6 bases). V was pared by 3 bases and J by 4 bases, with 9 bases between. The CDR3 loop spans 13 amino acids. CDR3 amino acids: CASSFGQIYGYTF. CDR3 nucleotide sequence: TGTGCCAGCAGTTTCGGACAGATCTATGGCTACACCTTC.

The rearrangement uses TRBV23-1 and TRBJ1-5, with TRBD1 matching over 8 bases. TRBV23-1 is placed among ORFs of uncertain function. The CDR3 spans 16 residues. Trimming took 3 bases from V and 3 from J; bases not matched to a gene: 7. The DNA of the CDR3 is TGCGCCAGCAGTCAGTCCGTGACAGGGGCCAATCAGCCCCAGCATTTT. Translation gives CASSQSVTGANQPQHF.

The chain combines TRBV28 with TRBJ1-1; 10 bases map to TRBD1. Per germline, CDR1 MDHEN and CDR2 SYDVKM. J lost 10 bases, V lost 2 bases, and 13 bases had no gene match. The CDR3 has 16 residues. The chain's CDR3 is CASSLPGTGAFRGAFF. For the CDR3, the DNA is TGTGCCAGCAGTTTACCCGGGACAGGGGCGTTTAGGGGAGCTTTCTTT.

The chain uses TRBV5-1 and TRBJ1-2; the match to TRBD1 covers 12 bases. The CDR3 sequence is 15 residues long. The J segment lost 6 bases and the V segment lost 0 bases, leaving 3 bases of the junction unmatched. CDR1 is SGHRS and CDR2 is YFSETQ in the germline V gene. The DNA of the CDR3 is TGCGCCAGCAGCTTGGGGGACAGGGGGCGGCATGGCTACACCTTC. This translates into CASSLGDRGRHGYTF.

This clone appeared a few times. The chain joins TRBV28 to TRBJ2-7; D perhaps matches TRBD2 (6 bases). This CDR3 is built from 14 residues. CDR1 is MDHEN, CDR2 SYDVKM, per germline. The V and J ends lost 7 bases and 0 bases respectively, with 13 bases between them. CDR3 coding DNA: TGTGCCAGCAACCGGGAGAGCGACTCCTACGAGCAGTACTTC. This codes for CASNRESDSYEQYF.

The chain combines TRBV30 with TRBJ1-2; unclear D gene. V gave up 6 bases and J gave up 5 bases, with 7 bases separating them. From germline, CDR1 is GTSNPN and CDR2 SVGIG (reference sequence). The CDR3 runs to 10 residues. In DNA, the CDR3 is TGTGCCTGTGAGGGATATGGCTACACCTTC. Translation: CACEGYGYTF.

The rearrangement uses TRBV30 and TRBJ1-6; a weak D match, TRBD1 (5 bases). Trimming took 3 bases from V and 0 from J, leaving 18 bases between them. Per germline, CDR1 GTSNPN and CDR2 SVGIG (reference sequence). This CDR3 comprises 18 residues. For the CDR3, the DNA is TGTGCCTGGAGCGTGGGCCGAACAGGTGGCTCCTATAATTCACCCCTCCACTTT. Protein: CAWSVGRTGGSYNSPLHF.

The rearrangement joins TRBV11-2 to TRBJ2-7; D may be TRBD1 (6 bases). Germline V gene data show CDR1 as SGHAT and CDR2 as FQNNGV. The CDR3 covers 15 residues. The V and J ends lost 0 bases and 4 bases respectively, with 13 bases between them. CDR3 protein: CASSLDRDTEYEQYF. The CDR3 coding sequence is TGTGCCAGCAGCTTAGATAGGGACACCGAATACGAGCAGTACTTC.

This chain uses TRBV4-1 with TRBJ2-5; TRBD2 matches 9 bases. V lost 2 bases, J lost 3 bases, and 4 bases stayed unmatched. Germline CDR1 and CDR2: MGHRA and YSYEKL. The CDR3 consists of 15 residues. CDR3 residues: CASSQRASGEETQYF. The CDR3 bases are TGCGCCAGCAGCCAACGGGCTAGCGGGGAAGAGACCCAGTACTTC.

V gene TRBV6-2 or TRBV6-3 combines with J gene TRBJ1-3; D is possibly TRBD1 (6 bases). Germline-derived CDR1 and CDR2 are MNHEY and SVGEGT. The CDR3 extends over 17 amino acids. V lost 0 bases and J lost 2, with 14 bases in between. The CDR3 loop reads CASSYSQGKVAGNTIYF. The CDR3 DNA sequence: TGTGCCAGCAGTTACTCGCAGGGGAAAGTAGCTGGAAACACCATATATTTT.

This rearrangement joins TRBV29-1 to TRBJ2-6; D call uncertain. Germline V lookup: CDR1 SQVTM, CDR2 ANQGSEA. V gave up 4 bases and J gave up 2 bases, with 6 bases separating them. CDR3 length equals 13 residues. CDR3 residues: CSVGATGANVLTF. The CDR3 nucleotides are TGCAGCGTTGGTGCTACTGGGGCCAACGTCCTGACTTTC.

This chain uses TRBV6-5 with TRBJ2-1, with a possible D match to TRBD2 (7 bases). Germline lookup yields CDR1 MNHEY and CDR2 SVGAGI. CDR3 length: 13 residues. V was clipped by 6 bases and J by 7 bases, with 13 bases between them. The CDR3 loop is CASRAGAGNEQFF. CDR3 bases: TGTGCCAGCAGGGCGGGGGCAGGTAATGAGCAGTTCTTC.

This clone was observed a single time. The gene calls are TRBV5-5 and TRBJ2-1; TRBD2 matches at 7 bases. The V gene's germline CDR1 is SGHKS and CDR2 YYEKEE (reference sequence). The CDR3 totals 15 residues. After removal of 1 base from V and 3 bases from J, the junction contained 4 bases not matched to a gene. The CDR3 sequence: CASSLQGLNYNEQFF. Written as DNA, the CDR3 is TGTGCCAGCAGCTTGCAGGGACTAAACTACAATGAGCAGTTCTTC.

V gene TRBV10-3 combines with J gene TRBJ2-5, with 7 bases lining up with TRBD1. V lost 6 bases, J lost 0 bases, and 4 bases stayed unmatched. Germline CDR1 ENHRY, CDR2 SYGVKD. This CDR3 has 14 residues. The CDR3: CAISRGQNQETQYF. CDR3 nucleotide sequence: TGTGCCATCAGCCGGGGACAGAACCAAGAGACCCAGTACTTC.

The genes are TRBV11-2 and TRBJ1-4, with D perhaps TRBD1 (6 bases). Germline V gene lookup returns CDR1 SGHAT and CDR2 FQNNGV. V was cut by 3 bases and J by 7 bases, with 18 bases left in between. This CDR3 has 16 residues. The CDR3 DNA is TGTGCCAGCAGCTTGGACAGCCTTCTCTTGGGTGAAAAACTGTTTTTT. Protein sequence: CASSLDSLLLGEKLFF. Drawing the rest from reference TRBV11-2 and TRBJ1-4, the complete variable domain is EAGVAQSPRYKIIEKRQSVAFWCNPISGHATLYWYQQILGQGPKLLIQFQNNGVVDDSQLPKDRFSAERLKGVDSTLKIQPAKLEDSAVYLCASSLDSLLLGEKLFFGSGTQLSVL.

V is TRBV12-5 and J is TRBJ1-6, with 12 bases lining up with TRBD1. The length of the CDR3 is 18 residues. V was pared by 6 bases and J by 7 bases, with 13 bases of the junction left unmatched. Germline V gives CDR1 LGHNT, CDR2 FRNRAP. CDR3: CASGPGTGGSERNSPLHF. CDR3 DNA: TGTGCTAGTGGCCCCGGGACAGGGGGCTCAGAGAGGAATTCACCCCTCCACTTT.

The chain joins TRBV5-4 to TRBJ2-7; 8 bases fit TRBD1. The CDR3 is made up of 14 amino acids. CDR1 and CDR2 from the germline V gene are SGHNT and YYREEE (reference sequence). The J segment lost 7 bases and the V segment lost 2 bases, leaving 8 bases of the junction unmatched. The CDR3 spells CASSFSQGAREQYF. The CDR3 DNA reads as TGTGCCAGCAGCTTTAGCCAGGGGGCTCGAGAGCAGTACTTC.

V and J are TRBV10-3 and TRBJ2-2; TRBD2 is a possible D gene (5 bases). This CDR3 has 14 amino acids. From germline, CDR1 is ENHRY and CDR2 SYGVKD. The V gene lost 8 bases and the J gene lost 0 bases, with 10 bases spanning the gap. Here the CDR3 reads CAIEGGANTGELFF. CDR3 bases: TGTGCCATCGAGGGTGGAGCGAACACCGGGGAGCTGTTTTTT.

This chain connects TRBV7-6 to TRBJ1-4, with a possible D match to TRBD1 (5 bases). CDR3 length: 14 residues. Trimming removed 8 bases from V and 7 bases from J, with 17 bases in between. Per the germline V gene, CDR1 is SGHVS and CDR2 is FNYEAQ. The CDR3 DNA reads TGTGCCAGCTCCGCGGGGCTCTTGGGTGAAAAACTGTTTTTT. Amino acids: CASSAGLLGEKLFF.

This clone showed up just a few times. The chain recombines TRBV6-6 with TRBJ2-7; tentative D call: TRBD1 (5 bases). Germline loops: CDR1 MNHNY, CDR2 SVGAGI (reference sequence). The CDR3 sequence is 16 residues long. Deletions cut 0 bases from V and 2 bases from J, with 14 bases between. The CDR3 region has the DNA TGTGCCAGCAGTTACTCGATGGGCAGGGTGGCCTACGAGCAGTACTTC. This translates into CASSYSMGRVAYEQYF.

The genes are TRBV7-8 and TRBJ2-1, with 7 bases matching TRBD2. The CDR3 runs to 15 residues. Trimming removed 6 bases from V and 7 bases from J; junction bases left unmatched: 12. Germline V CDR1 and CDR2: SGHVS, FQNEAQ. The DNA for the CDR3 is TGTGCCAGCAGACTCACCCGGGGGACTACGAATGAGCAGTTCTTC. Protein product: CASRLTRGTTNEQFF. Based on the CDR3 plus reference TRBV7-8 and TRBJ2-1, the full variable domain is GAGVSQSPRYKVAKRGQDVALRCDPISGHVSLFWYQQALGQGPEFLTYFQNEAQLDKSGLPSDRFFAERPEGSVSTLKIQRTQQEDSAVYLCASRLTRGTTNEQFFGPGTRLTVL.

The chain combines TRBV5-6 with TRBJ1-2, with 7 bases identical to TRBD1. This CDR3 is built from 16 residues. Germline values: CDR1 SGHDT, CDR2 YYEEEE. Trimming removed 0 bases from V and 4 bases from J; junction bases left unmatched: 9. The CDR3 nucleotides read TGTGCCAGCAGCTTGGGAGACAGGGTAGTCCCCTATGGCTACACCTTC. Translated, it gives CASSLGDRVVPYGYTF.

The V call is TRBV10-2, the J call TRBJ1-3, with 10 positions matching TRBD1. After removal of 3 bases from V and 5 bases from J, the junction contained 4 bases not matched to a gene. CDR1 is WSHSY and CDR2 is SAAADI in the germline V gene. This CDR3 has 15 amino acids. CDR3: CASSDPGQGRNTIYF. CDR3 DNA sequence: TGCGCCAGCAGTGACCCGGGACAGGGGAGAAACACCATATATTTT.

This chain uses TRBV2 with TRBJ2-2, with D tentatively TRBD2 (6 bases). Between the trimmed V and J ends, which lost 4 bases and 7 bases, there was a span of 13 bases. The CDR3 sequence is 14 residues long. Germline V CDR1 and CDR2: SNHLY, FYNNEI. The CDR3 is CASSVANGGGELFF. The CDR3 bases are TGTGCCAGCAGTGTAGCTAACGGGGGCGGGGAGCTGTTTTTT. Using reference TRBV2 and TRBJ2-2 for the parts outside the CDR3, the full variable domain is EPEVTQTPSHQVTQMGQEVILRCVPISNHLYFYWYRQILGQKVEFLVSFYNNEISEKSEIFDDQFSVERPDGSNFTLKIRSTKLEDSAMYFCASSVANGGGELFFGEGSRLTVL.